This T cell receptor beta chain was recorded in a study of shared clonotypes between healthy human individuals. Per germline, CDR1 SNHLY and CDR2 FYNNEI. V lost 6 bases to trimming and J lost 5 bases, with 8 bases between them. The CDR3 length is 12 residues. TCRdb's table, derived via immunoSEQ multiplex PCR, lists solely in-frame clones and lacks some. The sample records over 2 million clones, approximately 95% being singletons. The sample was naive CD4+ T cells sorted from blood. Subset reported: CD45RA+ positively selected. The chain uses TRBV2 and TRBJ2-1; D not certain. The receptor was isolated from a man younger than 35 in good health. The CDR3 loop is CASRGENNEQFF. Written as DNA, the CDR3 is TGTGCCAGCAGAGGTGAGAACAATGAGCAGTTCTTC.